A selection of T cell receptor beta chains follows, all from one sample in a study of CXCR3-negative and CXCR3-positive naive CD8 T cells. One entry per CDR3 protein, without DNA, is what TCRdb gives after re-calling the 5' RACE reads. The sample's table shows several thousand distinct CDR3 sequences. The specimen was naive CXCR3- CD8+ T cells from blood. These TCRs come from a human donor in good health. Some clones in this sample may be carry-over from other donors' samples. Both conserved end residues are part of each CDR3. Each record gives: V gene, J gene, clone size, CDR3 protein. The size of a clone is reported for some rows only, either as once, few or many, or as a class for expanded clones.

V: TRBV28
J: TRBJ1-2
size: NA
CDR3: CASSPGTGYYGYTF

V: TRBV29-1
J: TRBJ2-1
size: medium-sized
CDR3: CSVEGEMGNEQFF

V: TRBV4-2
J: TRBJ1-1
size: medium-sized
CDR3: CASSQEAGVMWNTEAFF

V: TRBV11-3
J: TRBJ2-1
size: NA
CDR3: CASSLAGLYNEQFF

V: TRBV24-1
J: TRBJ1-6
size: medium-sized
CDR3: CATSDRQLGSPLHF

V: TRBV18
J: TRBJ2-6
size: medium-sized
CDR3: CASSPVGDPSGANVLTF

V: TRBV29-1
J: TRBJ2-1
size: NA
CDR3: CSGDGGLLSSYNEQFF

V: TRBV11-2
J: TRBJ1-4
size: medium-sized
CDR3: CASSLGTDSYEKLFF

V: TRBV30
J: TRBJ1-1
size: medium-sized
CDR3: CAWSVYPGNTEAFF

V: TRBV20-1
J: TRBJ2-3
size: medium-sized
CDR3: CANRGPNTDTQYF

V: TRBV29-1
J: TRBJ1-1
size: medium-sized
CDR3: CSVEQGANTEAFF

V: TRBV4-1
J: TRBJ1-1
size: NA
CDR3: CASSYRGGAGTEAFF

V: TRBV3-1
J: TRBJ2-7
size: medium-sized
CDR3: CASSQEITLGLEQYF

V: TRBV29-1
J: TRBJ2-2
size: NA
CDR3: CSAKGTSSNTGELFF

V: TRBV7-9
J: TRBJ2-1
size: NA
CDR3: CASSSWDPASVQFF

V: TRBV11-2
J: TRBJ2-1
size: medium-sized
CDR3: CASSYANNEQFF

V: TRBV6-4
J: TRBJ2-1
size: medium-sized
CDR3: CASSVLAGYNEQFF

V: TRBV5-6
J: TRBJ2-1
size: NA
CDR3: CASSWGSGAYNEQFF

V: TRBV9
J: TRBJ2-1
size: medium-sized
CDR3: CASSVGASLNNEQFF

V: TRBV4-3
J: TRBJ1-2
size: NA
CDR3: CASSHEGQPGDGYTF

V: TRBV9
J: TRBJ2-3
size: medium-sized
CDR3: CASSSGTSGFDTQYF